The source of this TCR beta chain is a study of blood T cell repertoires in COVID-19. Study-wide context: From the United States, Italy and Spain came samples of acute and convalescent COVID-19. Sample material is recorded as cDNA or gDNA derived from T cells, B-cell-depleted T cells, or PBMCs.

TCRdb's table, derived via immunoSEQ multiplex PCR, lists solely in-frame clones and lacks some. The table has roughly 140,000 clones, 81% seen once; the top ten hold around 8.4%. This clone showed up just once. The CDR3 consists of 15 residues. The germline V gene encodes CDR1 SGHAT and CDR2 FQNNGV. The V gene lost 5 bases and the J gene lost 0 bases, with 11 bases spanning the gap. The specimen was peripheral blood. The TCR was taken from a human donor in a cohort sampled during active COVID-19. The chain is built from TRBV11-2 and TRBJ1-3; D is unclear. CDR3 amino acids: CASSPSLNSGNTIYF. CDR3 nucleotides: TGTGCCAGCAGCCCCTCACTGAACTCTGGAAACACCATATATTTT.